This TCR beta chain was found in a study of T cell responses to AZD1222 COVID-19 vaccine. Only in-frame clones appear in the TCRdb table, and some are missing; sequencing was by immunoSEQ multiplex PCR. The profile covers 100,000 to 120,000 clones, with about nine tenths appearing a single time and about 7.8% taken by the ten largest. Germline lookup yields CDR1 MDHEN and CDR2 SYDVKM. Trimming stripped 7 bases from V and 8 bases from J, with 20 bases between. This CDR3 has 14 residues. The TCR sequence derives from an adult in good health. The V and J genes are TRBV28 and TRBJ1-2; D may be TRBD1 (6 bases). Material: peripheral blood, obtained on day 0 of AZD1222 vaccination. The CDR3 region has the DNA TGTGCCAGCAAATATAACCCCGGGACACAAGGCTACACCTTC. Translation: CASKYNPGTQGYTF.